Reported below is one TCR beta chain. The data are from a study of blood T cell repertoires in COVID-19. Turning to the study itself: PBMCs, B-cell-depleted T cells, or T cells were the source of the cDNA or gDNA that made up the material.

Per the study methods: For nucleated cells, counts were estimated from reference gene primer amplification. Only in-frame clones appear in the TCRdb table, and some are missing; sequencing was by immunoSEQ multiplex PCR. The D gene and trimming were derived from the DNA, and the V and J assignments and clone size from that table. The sample has around 300,000 clones, 85% to 90% seen once. This CDR3 is 12 amino acids long. Trimming took 3 bases from V and 3 from J, leaving 4 bases between them. Participants spanned ages roughly 18 to 90 years and resided in over 20 US areas. Two negative PCRs, clearance, or symptom resolution were required of recovered Cohort 3 donors.

What was sequenced was PBMCs or T cells enriched from blood (not recorded which). The receptor was isolated from a woman aged 25 to 45 who had recovered from COVID-19. This chain joins TRBV12-3 or TRBV12-4 and TRBJ2-3; D uncertain. The DNA for the CDR3 is TGTGCCAGCAGTTTTGAGACAGATACGCAGTATTTT. Protein sequence: CASSFETDTQYF.